This is a list of T cell receptor beta chains from one sample in a study of T cell repertoires in cytomegalovirus infection. From the reads, TCRdb called clonotypes with MiXCR, one entry per CDR3 protein. The data show about 920,000 distinct CDR3 sequences, around 30% seen once. The antigens of these receptors remain unknown. The source was cultured CD8+ T cells from PBMCs, collected from culture after CMV antigen stimulation. These TCRs come from a human donor in good health (CMV status not recorded). Some clones in this sample may be carry-over from other donors' samples. Each CDR3 is given with its conserved first and last residue. The D gene is left open where the match is weak. Part of the rows lack a size; the others show once, few, many or a class for expanded clones.

many | TRBJ2-1 | TRBV12-3/TRBV12-4 | NA | TGTGCCAGCAGTATAGGGCGCTCCAAGCAGTTCTTC | CASSIGRSKQFF
NA | TRBJ1-1 | TRBV19 | NA | TGTGCCAGTAGTATAGAGGTCACTCGGAGTATTGAAGCTTTCTTT | CASSIEVTRSIEAFF
many | TRBJ2-2 | TRBV12-3/TRBV12-4 | TRBD2 | TGTGCCAGCAGTTTAAAGCGGGGGAACACCGGGGAGCTGTTTTTT | CASSLKRGNTGELFF
NA | TRBJ1-1 | TRBV27 | TRBD1 | TGTGCCAGCAGTGGGGGGGACAGGGTGGACACTGAAGCTTTCTTT | CASSGGDRVDTEAFF
few | TRBJ2-1 | TRBV6-6 | NA | TGTGCCAGCACCTATGGGTACAATGAGCAGTTCTTC | CASTYGYNEQFF
NA | TRBJ2-2 | TRBV27 | NA | TGTGCCAGCAGCCCCAGAAAGGTAGACACCGGGGAGCTGTTTTTT | CASSPRKVDTGELFF
NA | TRBJ2-5 | TRBV6-1 | NA | TGTGCCAGCATTGGGGGGACCCATCGAGAGACCCAGTACTTC | CASIGGTHRETQYF
few | TRBJ1-3 | TRBV10-2 | TRBD1 | TGCGCCAGCAGTGAAGGGACAGCTACTGGAAACACCATATATTTT | CASSEGTATGNTIYF
NA | TRBJ1-2 | TRBV7-9 | TRBD1 | TGTGCCAGCAGCCCCCGGACAGGGAGGCAGTATGGCTACACCTTC | CASSPRTGRQYGYTF
few | TRBJ2-1 | TRBV27 | TRBD2 | TGTGCCAGCACTAATGGCGGGGGATCCTACAATGAGCAGTTCTTC | CASTNGGGSYNEQFF
NA | TRBJ2-2 | TRBV7-8 | TRBD2 | TGTGCCAGCAGCTGGGGGGCACTAGCGGGGGGGCTCACCGGGGAGCTGTTTTTT | CASSWGALAGGLTGELFF
NA | TRBJ1-5 | TRBV7-8 | NA | TGTGCCAGCAGTGACAGTTGGAATCAGCCCCAGCATTTT | CASSDSWNQPQHF
few | TRBJ2-2 | TRBV7-6 | TRBD1 | TGTGCCAGCAGCTTAGAGCCTCCAGGGGACAGGGTTGCCGGGGAGCTGTTTTTT | CASSLEPPGDRVAGELFF
many | TRBJ2-3 | TRBV12-3/TRBV12-4 | NA | TGTGCCAGCACTTTCTCCTTCCGGGGGCGCACAGATACGCAGTATTTT | CASTFSFRGRTDTQYF
many | TRBJ1-5 | TRBV7-9 | NA | TGTGCCAGCAGCTTAGGGGCATTCAATCAGCCCCAGCATTTT | CASSLGAFNQPQHF
NA | TRBJ1-2 | TRBV4-1 | TRBD1 | TGCGCCAGCAGCCGTGGGACAGGGGATTTGGATAACTATGGCTACACCTTC | CASSRGTGDLDNYGYTF
NA | TRBJ2-3 | TRBV12-3/TRBV12-4 | TRBD2 | TGTGCCAGCAGGGGGACTAGCGGGGTTTATAGCACAGATACGCAGTATTTT | CASRGTSGVYSTDTQYF
NA | TRBJ2-2 | TRBV11-3 | TRBD2 | TGTGCCAGCAGCTTACGAGCGGGGGGGCCTAGGGGCACCGGGGAGCTGTTTTTT | CASSLRAGGPRGTGELFF
NA | TRBJ1-2 | TRBV27 | TRBD1 | TGTGCCAGCAGTCCCGTTTCGGGACAGGCTAACTATGGCTACACCTTC | CASSPVSGQANYGYTF
medium-sized | TRBJ1-1 | TRBV5-5 | NA | TGTGCCAGCTTAGGGGGGAGAGCTTTCTTT | CASLGGRAFF
NA | TRBJ1-1 | TRBV19 | NA | TGTGCCAGTGGGTGGGCAGGGTTCACTGAAGCTTTCTTT | CASGWAGFTEAFF
few | TRBJ1-1 | TRBV6-2/TRBV6-3 | TRBD1 | TGTGCCAGCAGTTACAGACAGGGGGTTGTCACTGAAGCTTTCTTT | CASSYRQGVVTEAFF
NA | TRBJ2-1 | TRBV7-8 | NA | TGTGCCAGCAGCCTAGTGGGGGGGCACTCCTCCTACAATGAGCAGTTCTTC | CASSLVGGHSSYNEQFF
NA | TRBJ2-7 | TRBV2 | TRBD2 | TGTGCCAGCAGAGCCCCCCCGGCGGGGGTGATCCCCGCCTACGAGCAGTACTTC | CASRAPPAGVIPAYEQYF
NA | TRBJ1-4 | TRBV14 | NA | TGTGCCAGCAGCCAGGATTGGACCCTTCTTAATGAAAAACTGTTTTTT | CASSQDWTLLNEKLFF
NA | TRBJ2-1 | TRBV5-3 | TRBD1 | TGTGCCAGCAGTCTTGTCGGGACAGAGAGGGATGAGCAGTTCTTC | CASSLVGTERDEQFF
NA | TRBJ2-5 | TRBV5-1 | TRBD2 | TGCGCCAGCCGGGAGGGTTCGGAGCCCCAGTACTTC | CASREGSEPQYF
many | TRBJ1-1 | TRBV12-3/TRBV12-4 | NA | TGTGCCAGCACCCCACCGATAGCCACGAACACTGAAGCTTTCTTT | CASTPPIATNTEAFF
NA | TRBJ2-1 | TRBV7-7 | NA | TGTGCTAACAGCCCCGGGCTCGGGGCCAACAATGAGCAGTTCTTC | CANSPGLGANNEQFF
many | TRBJ2-1 | TRBV19 | NA | TGTGCCAGTAGTATTCAGGAGAGCTCCTACAATGAGCAGTTCTTC | CASSIQESSYNEQFF
NA | TRBJ2-4 | TRBV20-1 | NA | TGCAGTGCTAGAGGGTCGGGAAACATTCAGTACTTC | CSARGSGNIQYF
many | TRBJ2-2 | TRBV7-2 | NA | TGTGCCAGCAGCTTAGTGAGCACCGGGGAGCTGTTTTTT | CASSLVSTGELFF
many | TRBJ2-7 | TRBV6-5 | NA | TGTGCCAGCAGTTACTTCACCGCGACAGAAAACTACGAGCAGTACTTC | CASSYFTATENYEQYF
NA | TRBJ2-1 | TRBV4-1 | TRBD2 | TGCGCCAGCAGCCAAGATCGGGTAGCGGGGACCGCCTACAATGAGCAGTTCTTC | CASSQDRVAGTAYNEQFF
many | TRBJ2-7 | TRBV12-3/TRBV12-4 | NA | TGTGCCAGCAGTTTAGGAGTGCGCGAGCAGTACTTC | CASSLGVREQYF
NA | TRBJ2-1 | TRBV6-5 | TRBD1 | TGTGCCAGCAGCCTACAGGGGGTCGGCAATGAGCAGTTCTTC | CASSLQGVGNEQFF
many | TRBJ2-2 | TRBV7-7 | NA | TGTGCTAGCAGCTCCCTCCCGGGGGGCGATGGGACCGGGGAGCTGTTTTTT | CASSSLPGGDGTGELFF
many | TRBJ1-5 | TRBV6-6 | NA | TGTGCCAGCAGTTACCGCTTTGGATCCGATCAGCCCCAGCATTTT | CASSYRFGSDQPQHF
NA | TRBJ2-1 | TRBV7-6 | TRBD2 | TGTGCCAGCAGCTCTAGCCGGTCGCTAGCGGGGGGTAAATCCTACAATGAGCAGTTCTTC | CASSSSRSLAGGKSYNEQFF
NA | TRBJ1-1 | TRBV12-3/TRBV12-4 | TRBD1 | TGTGCCAGCATCCCGCAGTCGGGGACAGCAGAAGCTTTCTTT | CASIPQSGTAEAFF
NA | TRBJ2-5 | TRBV27 | NA | TGTGCCAGCAGTTTGCGAGCCGGCAGAGCCCAAGAGACCCAGTACTTC | CASSLRAGRAQETQYF
NA | TRBJ2-1 | TRBV6-8 | NA | TGTGCCAGCGCACCCAGGACACGACTAGACAATGAGCAGTTCTTC | CASAPRTRLDNEQFF
few | TRBJ1-4 | TRBV12-3/TRBV12-4 | NA | TGTGCCAGTACCGGGGGAACTAATGAAAAACTGTTTTTT | CASTGGTNEKLFF
NA | TRBJ2-5 | TRBV15 | TRBD2 | TGTGCCACCAGCAGGAGGACTAGCCTGTACCAAGAGACCCAGTACTTC | CATSRRTSLYQETQYF
NA | TRBJ1-5 | TRBV5-4 | NA | TGTGCCAGCAGTCGCGACAGAGGTCACGGTCAGCCCCAGCATTTT | CASSRDRGHGQPQHF
NA | TRBJ2-2 | TRBV6-6 | TRBD2 | TGTGCCAGCAGTATACCCGGCGGGGGCACCGGGGAGCTGTTTTTT | CASSIPGGGTGELFF
NA | TRBJ2-5 | TRBV3-1 | TRBD2 | TGTGCCAGCAGCCAAGATGAGCGGGGCAAGACCCAGTACTTC | CASSQDERGKTQYF
NA | TRBJ2-1 | TRBV10-3 | TRBD1 | TGTGCCATCAGTGAAACAGGGGGTTTCTACAATGAGCAGTTCTTC | CAISETGGFYNEQFF
NA | TRBJ1-2 | TRBV20-1 | NA | TGCAGTGCTAGAGATAGGTGGAGGGATGGGACTAACTATGGCTACACCTTC | CSARDRWRDGTNYGYTF
many | TRBJ2-2 | TRBV7-6 | NA | TGTGCCAGCAGCTTAGACCCAGGGTTCCGGGAGCTGTTTTTT | CASSLDPGFRELFF
NA | TRBJ2-2 | TRBV23-1 | NA | TGCGCCAGCAGTCCCACCCGGACGGGAAACACCGGGGAGCTGTTTTTT | CASSPTRTGNTGELFF
NA | TRBJ1-2 | TRBV7-9 | NA | TGTGCCAGCAGCTTAGGGGGCACGGTCTATGGCTACATCTTC | CASSLGGTVYGYIF
NA | TRBJ2-2 | TRBV23-1 | NA | TGCGCCAGCAGAAGGACCCCTTTTCCTTACACCGGGGAGCTGTTTTTT | CASRRTPFPYTGELFF
many | TRBJ2-7 | TRBV7-7 | NA | TGTGCTAGCAGCCCAGATGAGGGGAATTTCCCGGACGAGCAGTACTTC | CASSPDEGNFPDEQYF
once | TRBJ1-5 | TRBV14 | TRBD1 | TGTGCCAGCAGCCAAGGGGGACAGGGGCATAATCAGCCCCAGCATTTT | CASSQGGQGHNQPQHF